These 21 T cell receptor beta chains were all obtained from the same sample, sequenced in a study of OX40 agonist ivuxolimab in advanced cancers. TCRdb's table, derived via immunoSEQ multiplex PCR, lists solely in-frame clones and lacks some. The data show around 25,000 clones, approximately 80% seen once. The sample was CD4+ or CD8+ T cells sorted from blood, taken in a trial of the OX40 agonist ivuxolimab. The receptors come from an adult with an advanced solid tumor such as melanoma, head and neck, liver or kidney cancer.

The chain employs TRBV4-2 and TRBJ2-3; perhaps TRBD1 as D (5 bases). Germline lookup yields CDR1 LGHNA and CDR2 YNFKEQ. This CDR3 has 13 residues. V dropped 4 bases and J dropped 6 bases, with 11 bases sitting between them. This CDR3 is CASSPKRGDTQYF. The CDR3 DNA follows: TGTGCCAGCAGCCCCAAAAGGGGTGATACGCAGTATTTT.

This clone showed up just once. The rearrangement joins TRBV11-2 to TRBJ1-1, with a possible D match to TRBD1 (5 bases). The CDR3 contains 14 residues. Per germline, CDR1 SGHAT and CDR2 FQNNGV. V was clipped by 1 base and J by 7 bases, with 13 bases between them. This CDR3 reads CASSLAGGRGEAFF. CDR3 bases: TGTGCCAGCAGCTTAGCGGGGGGTCGTGGTGAAGCTTTCTTT.

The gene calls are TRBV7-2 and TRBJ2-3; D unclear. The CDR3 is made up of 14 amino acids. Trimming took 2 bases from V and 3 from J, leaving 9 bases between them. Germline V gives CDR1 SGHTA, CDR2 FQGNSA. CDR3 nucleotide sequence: TGTGCCAGCAGCTTATCGGCCCTTACAGATACGCAGTATTTT. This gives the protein CASSLSALTDTQYF.

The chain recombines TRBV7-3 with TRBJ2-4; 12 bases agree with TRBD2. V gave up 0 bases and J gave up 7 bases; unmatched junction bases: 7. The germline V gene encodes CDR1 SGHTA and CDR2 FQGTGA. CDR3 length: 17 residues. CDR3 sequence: CASSLTPPGTSGNIQYF. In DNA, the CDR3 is TGTGCCAGCAGCTTAACCCCCCCCGGGACTAGCGGGAACATTCAGTACTTC.

The CDR3 DNA sequence: TGCGCCAGCAGCCCGGAGGCTAGCCAGCAGTACTTC. It encodes CASSPEASQQYF. The chain recombines TRBV5-1 with TRBJ2-7; maybe TRBD2 (5 bases). Germline lookup yields CDR1 SGHRS and CDR2 YFSETQ. Trimming took 4 bases from V and 8 from J, leaving 13 bases between them. The CDR3 contains 12 residues.

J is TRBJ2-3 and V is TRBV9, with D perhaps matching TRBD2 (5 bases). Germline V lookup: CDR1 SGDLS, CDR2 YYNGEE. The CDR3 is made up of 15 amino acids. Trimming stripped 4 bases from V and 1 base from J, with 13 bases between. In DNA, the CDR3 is TGTGCCAGCAGCCAGGCGGGCGCGGGCACAGATACGCAGTATTTT. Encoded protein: CASSQAGAGTDTQYF.

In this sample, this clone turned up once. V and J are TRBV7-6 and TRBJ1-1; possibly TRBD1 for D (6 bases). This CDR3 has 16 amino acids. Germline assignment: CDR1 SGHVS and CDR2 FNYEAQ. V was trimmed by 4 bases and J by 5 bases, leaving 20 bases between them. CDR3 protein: CASSSGGGPQGTEAFF. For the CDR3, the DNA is TGTGCCAGCAGCTCGGGGGGGGGACCCCAGGGGACTGAAGCTTTCTTT.

The CDR3 loop reads CASSFGQGNTIYF. CDR3 nucleotide sequence: TGTGCCAGCAGTTTCGGACAGGGAAACACCATATATTTT. The chain joins TRBV28 to TRBJ1-3; a weak D match, TRBD1 (6 bases). CDR1 is MDHEN and CDR2 is SYDVKM in the germline V gene. V was trimmed by 3 bases and J by 4 bases, leaving 7 bases between them. The CDR3 contains 13 residues.

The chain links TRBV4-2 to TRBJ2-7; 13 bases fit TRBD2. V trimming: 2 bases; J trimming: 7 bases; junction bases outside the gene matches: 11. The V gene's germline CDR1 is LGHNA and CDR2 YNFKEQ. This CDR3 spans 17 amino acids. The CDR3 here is CASSQPHTSGGAEEQYF. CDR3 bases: TGTGCCAGCAGCCAACCGCATACTAGCGGGGGGGCTGAAGAGCAGTACTTC.

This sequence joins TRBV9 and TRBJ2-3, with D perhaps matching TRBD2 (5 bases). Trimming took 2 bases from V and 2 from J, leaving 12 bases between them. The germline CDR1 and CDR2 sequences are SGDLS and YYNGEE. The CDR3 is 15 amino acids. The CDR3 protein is CASSVVFGDTDTQYF. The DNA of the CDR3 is TGTGCCAGCAGCGTTGTTTTCGGGGACACAGATACGCAGTATTTT. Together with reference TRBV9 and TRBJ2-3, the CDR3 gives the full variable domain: DSGVTQTPKHLITATGQRVTLRCSPRSGDLSVYWYQQSLDQGLQFLIQYYNGEERAKGNILERFSAQQFPDLHSELNLSSLELGDSALYFCASSVVFGDTDTQYFGPGTRLTVL.

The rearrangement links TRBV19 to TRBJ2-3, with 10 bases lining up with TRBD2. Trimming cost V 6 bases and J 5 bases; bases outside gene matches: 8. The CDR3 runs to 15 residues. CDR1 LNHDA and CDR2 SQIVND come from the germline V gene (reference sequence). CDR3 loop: CASRSAGGSGDTQYF. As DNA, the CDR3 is TGTGCCAGTAGATCAGCGGGAGGGAGTGGAGATACGCAGTATTTT.

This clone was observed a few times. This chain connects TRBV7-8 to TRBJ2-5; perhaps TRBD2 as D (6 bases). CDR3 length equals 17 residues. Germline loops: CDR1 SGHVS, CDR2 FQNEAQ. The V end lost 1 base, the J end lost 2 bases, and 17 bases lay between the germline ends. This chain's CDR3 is CASSLDHSGEKQETQYF. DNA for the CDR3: TGTGCCAGCAGCTTAGACCATTCGGGGGAGAAACAAGAGACCCAGTACTTC. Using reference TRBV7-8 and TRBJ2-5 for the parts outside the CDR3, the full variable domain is GAGVSQSPRYKVAKRGQDVALRCDPISGHVSLFWYQQALGQGPEFLTYFQNEAQLDKSGLPSDRFFAERPEGSVSTLKIQRTQQEDSAVYLCASSLDHSGEKQETQYFGPGTRLLVL.

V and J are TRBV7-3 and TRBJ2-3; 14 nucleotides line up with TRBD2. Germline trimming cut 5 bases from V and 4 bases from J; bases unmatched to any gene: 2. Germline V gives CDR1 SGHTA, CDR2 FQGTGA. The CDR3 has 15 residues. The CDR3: CASSMTSGRADTQYF. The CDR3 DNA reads TGTGCCAGCAGCATGACTAGCGGGAGGGCAGATACGCAGTATTTT.

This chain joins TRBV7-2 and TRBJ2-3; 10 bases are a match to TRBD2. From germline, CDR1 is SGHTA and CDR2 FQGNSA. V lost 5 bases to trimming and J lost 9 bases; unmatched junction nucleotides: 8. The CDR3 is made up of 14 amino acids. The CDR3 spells CASSQSSGSGTQYF. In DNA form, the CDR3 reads TGTGCCAGCAGCCAGTCTAGCGGGAGTGGCACGCAGTATTTT.

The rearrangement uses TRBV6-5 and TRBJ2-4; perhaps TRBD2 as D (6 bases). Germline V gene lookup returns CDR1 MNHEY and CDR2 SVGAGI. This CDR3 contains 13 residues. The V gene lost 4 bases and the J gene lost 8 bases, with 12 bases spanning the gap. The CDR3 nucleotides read TGTGCCAGCAGTTCGGGACTTATGGACATTCAGTACTTC. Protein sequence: CASSSGLMDIQYF.

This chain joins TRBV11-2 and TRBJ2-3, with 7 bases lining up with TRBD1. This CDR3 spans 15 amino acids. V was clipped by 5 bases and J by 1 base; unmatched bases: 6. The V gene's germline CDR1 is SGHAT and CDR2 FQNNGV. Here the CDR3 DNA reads TGTGCCAGCAGCAAAAACAGGGGACGCACAGATACGCAGTATTTT. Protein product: CASSKNRGRTDTQYF.

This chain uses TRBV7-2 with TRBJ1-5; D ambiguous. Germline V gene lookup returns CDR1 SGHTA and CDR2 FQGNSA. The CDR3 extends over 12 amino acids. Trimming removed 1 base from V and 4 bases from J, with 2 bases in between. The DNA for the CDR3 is TGTGCCAGCAGCTTAGTGAATCAGCCCCAGCATTTT. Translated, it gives CASSLVNQPQHF.

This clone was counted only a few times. The CDR3 DNA follows: TGTGCCAGCAGCCCTACCGGGACGGGTCCCTCCTACGAGCAGTACTTC. Translation gives CASSPTGTGPSYEQYF. The chain is built from TRBV9 and TRBJ2-7; D tentatively reads TRBD1 or TRBD2 (5 bases each). CDR1 SGDLS and CDR2 YYNGEE come from the germline V gene. The CDR3 spans 16 residues. Trimming took 4 bases from V and 0 from J, leaving 17 bases between them.

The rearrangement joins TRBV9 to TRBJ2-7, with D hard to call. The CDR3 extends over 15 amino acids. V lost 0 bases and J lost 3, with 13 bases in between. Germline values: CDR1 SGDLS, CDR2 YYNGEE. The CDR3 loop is CASSVGSAAFYEQYF. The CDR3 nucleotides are TGTGCCAGCAGCGTAGGGAGTGCAGCTTTCTACGAGCAGTACTTC. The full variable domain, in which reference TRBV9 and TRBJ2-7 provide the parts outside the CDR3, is DSGVTQTPKHLITATGQRVTLRCSPRSGDLSVYWYQQSLDQGLQFLIQYYNGEERAKGNILERFSAQQFPDLHSELNLSSLELGDSALYFCASSVGSAAFYEQYFGPGTRLTVT.

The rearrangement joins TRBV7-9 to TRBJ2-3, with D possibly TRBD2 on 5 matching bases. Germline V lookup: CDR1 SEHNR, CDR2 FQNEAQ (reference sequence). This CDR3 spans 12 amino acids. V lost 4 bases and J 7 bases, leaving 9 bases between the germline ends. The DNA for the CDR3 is TGTGCCAGCAGCTCGGACTCCAATACGCAGTATTTT. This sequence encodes CASSSDSNTQYF.

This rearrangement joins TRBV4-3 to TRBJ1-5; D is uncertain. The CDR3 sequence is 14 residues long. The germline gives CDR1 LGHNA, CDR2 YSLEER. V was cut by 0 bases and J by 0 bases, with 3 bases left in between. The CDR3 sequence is CASSQDFSNQPQHF. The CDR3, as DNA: TGCGCCAGCAGCCAAGATTTTAGCAATCAGCCCCAGCATTTT.